These 3 T cell receptor beta chains share one sample of origin, sequenced in a study of T cell changes during pregnancy in multiple sclerosis. Sequenced by immunoSEQ multiplex PCR; TCRdb stores in-frame clones only, minus some. The data hold 70,000 to 95,000 clones, with 85% to 95% observed a single time. The material was peripheral blood, obtained after pregnancy. The receptors stem from a female donor in good health, enrolled as a control in a pregnancy study.

This chain connects TRBV19 to TRBJ1-3; D remains ambiguous. Trimming shortened V by 7 bases and J by 1 base, and 8 bases separated the two germline ends. Germline lookup yields CDR1 LNHDA and CDR2 SQIVND (reference sequence). The CDR3 is 13 residues long. The CDR3, as DNA: TGTGCCAGTAATCCGGGGTCTGGAAACACCATATATTTT. Its protein is CASNPGSGNTIYF. Full variable domain (rest looked up from reference TRBV19 and TRBJ1-3): DGGITQSPKYLFRKEGQNVTLSCEQNLNHDAMYWYRQDPGQGLRLIYYSQIVNDFQKGDIAEGYSVSREKKESFPLTVTSAQKNPTAFYLCASNPGSGNTIYFGEGSWLTVV.

V gene TRBV5-8 combines with J gene TRBJ2-3, with 7 bases aligning to TRBD2. Trimming at V came to 1 base and at J to 0 bases, leaving 8 bases not matched to a gene. This CDR3 has 17 amino acids. The V gene's germline CDR1 is SGHTS and CDR2 YDEGEE. The CDR3 bases are TGTGCCAGCAGCTTGTCGGTAGCGGGTCTTAGCACAGATACGCAGTATTTT. Translation gives CASSLSVAGLSTDTQYF.

The chain combines TRBV30 with TRBJ2-7, with 7 bases aligning to TRBD1. The CDR3 has 13 residues. Germline CDR1 reads GTSNPN; CDR2 reads SVGIG (reference sequence). V trimming: 0 bases; J trimming: 6 bases; junction bases outside the gene matches: 5. The CDR3 is CAWSVVRGSEQYF. CDR3 nucleotides: TGTGCCTGGAGTGTCGTCAGGGGGTCCGAGCAGTACTTC.